Listed below are T cell receptor beta chains from one sample, sequenced in a study of cytomegalovirus exposure and HLA in healthy donors. Assay: immunoSEQ multiplex PCR; the TCRdb copy retains only in-frame clones and omits some. The data hold around 140,000 clones, with roughly four fifths observed a single time. What was sequenced was PBMCs. These receptors came from a woman in her fifties or sixties in good health and CMV-seronegative. CDR3s include the opening cysteine and the closing phenylalanine or tryptophan. D genes are given only for firm matches. Rows give clone size only sometimes, using once, few, many, or a class for an expanded clone.

D gene | CDR3 length | J gene | clone size | V gene | CDR3 DNA | CDR3 protein
TRBD1 | 16 | TRBJ2-2 | few | TRBV9 | TGTGCCAGCAGCGGGAGGGCAACAGGGGGCACCGGGGAGCTGTTTTTT | CASSGRATGGTGELFF
- | 13 | TRBJ2-7 | - | TRBV18 | TGTGCCAGCTCCCCGGGGTCAGCCTACGAGCAGTACTTC | CASSPGSAYEQYF
TRBD2 | 14 | TRBJ2-1 | - | TRBV2 | TGTGCCAGCAGTCCCGGGACTAGCGGGGGGGCCCGGTTCTTC | CASSPGTSGGARFF
TRBD2 | 16 | TRBJ2-2 | few | TRBV4-1 | TGCGCCAGCAGTACGGGACTAGCGGGAGTTACCGGGGAGCTGTTTTTT | CASSTGLAGVTGELFF
TRBD2 | 15 | TRBJ2-1 | - | TRBV2 | TGTGCCAGCAGTGATGAAATAGCGGGGCCCAATGAGCAGTTCTTC | CASSDEIAGPNEQFF
TRBD1 | 17 | TRBJ2-5 | - | TRBV13 | TGTGCCAGCAGCTTTATCTCAGGGGGCGGCCAACAAGAGACCCAGTACTTC | CASSFISGGGQQETQYF
- | 17 | TRBJ2-1 | few | TRBV11-2 | TGTGCCAGCAGCTTAGGTTGGCGGGATCCCTCCTACAATGAGCAGTTCTTC | CASSLGWRDPSYNEQFF
- | 12 | TRBJ2-3 | - | TRBV28 | TGTGCCAGCAGTTTGGGGGGAGATACGCAGTATTTT | CASSLGGDTQYF
TRBD1 | 17 | TRBJ1-2 | - | TRBV15 | TGTGCCACCAGCAGACAGGGGGGTGGGGTTGGAATCTATGGCTACACCTTC | CATSRQGGGVGIYGYTF
TRBD1 | 15 | TRBJ2-4 | - | TRBV2 | TGTGCCAGCAGTGAAGTGGGGACAGGGATAGGCATTCAGTACTTC | CASSEVGTGIGIQYF
TRBD2 | 15 | TRBJ2-2 | - | TRBV5-1 | TGCGCCAGCAGCTTCCTAGCGGGGGCCTCCGGGGAGCTGTTTTTT | CASSFLAGASGELFF
- | 16 | TRBJ1-2 | - | TRBV2 | TGTGCCAGCAGATCAGGGTCTTCAACCGCTAACTATGGCTACACCTTC | CASRSGSSTANYGYTF
- | 15 | TRBJ2-7 | - | TRBV29-1 | TGCAGCGTTGAAGATAGGCAGGGGCGGACCTACGAGCAGTACTTC | CSVEDRQGRTYEQYF
TRBD1 | 16 | TRBJ2-5 | - | TRBV5-1 | TGCGCCAGCAGCTGGGGGGGACAGGGGGCTTCGGAGACCCAGTACTTC | CASSWGGQGASETQYF
TRBD1 | 13 | TRBJ1-5 | - | TRBV30 | TGTGCCGGACAGGAGAATAGCAATCAGCCCCAGCATTTT | CAGQENSNQPQHF
TRBD2 | 16 | TRBJ2-3 | - | TRBV5-1 | TGCGCCAGCAGCTGGACTAGCGGGAGTAATGCAGATACGCAGTATTTT | CASSWTSGSNADTQYF
- | 14 | TRBJ2-1 | few | TRBV6-4 | TGTGCCAGCAGTTCTGGGCCCCATTTCGGTGAGCAGTTCTTC | CASSSGPHFGEQFF
TRBD1 | 14 | TRBJ2-7 | - | TRBV5-4 | TGTGCCAGCAGCTTGGTCAGGGGGCCCTACGAGCAGTACTTC | CASSLVRGPYEQYF
- | 16 | TRBJ1-4 | - | TRBV14 | TGTGCCAGCAGCCCAAGGGCGAACAGGGTTAACGAAAAACTGTTTTTT | CASSPRANRVNEKLFF
TRBD1 | 13 | TRBJ1-1 | once | TRBV7-6 | TGTGCCAGCAGCATGACAGGGATCACTGAAGCTTTCTTT | CASSMTGITEAFF
TRBD1 | 18 | TRBJ2-1 | - | TRBV2 | TGTGCCAGCAGAGCACACGGAGGACAGGGGAATTCGGCTAGCGGATTGGTCTTC | CASRAHGGQGNSASGLVF
- | 12 | TRBJ1-2 | - | TRBV30 | TGTGCCTGGAGCCCAGACTCCTATGGCTACACCTTC | CAWSPDSYGYTF
TRBD1 | 14 | TRBJ2-1 | - | TRBV18 | TGTGCCAGCTCAGACGGGACAGGCAACAATGAGCAGTTCTTC | CASSDGTGNNEQFF
- | 15 | TRBJ2-1 | - | TRBV9 | TGTGCCAGCAGCGCAGCCAGTCGGGGGGCAGGTGAGCAGTTCTTC | CASSAASRGAGEQFF
- | 14 | TRBJ1-4 | - | TRBV5-6 | TGTGCCAGCAGCTTGGTCGCAACTAATGAAAAACTGTTTTTT | CASSLVATNEKLFF
- | 15 | TRBJ2-7 | - | TRBV15 | TGTGCCACCAGCAGAGGCCCCGACAGCTCCTACGAGCAGTACTTC | CATSRGPDSSYEQYF
- | 11 | TRBJ1-4 | - | TRBV20-1 | TGCAGTGCTAGTCCGGGGGGAAAACTGTTTTTT | CSASPGGKLFF